The source of this T cell receptor beta chain is a study of CD8+ T cells in alopecia areata. Study-level background: Twice daily, treated patients received 5 to 10 mg of oral tofacitinib. Study-wide results and caveats: Scalp clonality and expanded CD8+ clones among the top 100 showed significant decreases with tofacitinib. Normal skin's resident alphabeta T cells are also sequenced in scalp samples.

The CDR3 is made up of 15 amino acids. Germline CDR1 MNHEY, CDR2 SVGAGI. Trimming took 0 bases from V and 2 from J, leaving 10 bases between them. This clone has only a few counts. Its matching antigen is unknown. Extracted RNA was reverse transcribed, and the resulting cDNA served as sequencing template. The data were produced by immunoSEQ multiplex PCR, yet TCRdb's version contains in-frame clones alone and is incomplete. Here the sample spans roughly 230,000 clones, around two fifths being singletons. The treatment denotes: oral pan-JAK inhibitor, 5-10 mg twice daily. Source: CD4+ T cells sorted from blood, taken at approximately week 36, from a patient treated with tofacitinib. The clonotype was recovered from a human donor with alopecia areata. J is TRBJ2-5 and V is TRBV6-5; the D is unclear. In nucleotides, the CDR3 is TGTGCCAGCAGTTACTCCAGGTCAGATCAAGAGACCCAGTACTTC. Protein sequence: CASSYSRSDQETQYF.